This is a list of T cell receptor beta chains from one sample in a study of cytomegalovirus exposure and HLA in healthy donors. Repertoires were generated with immunoSEQ multiplex PCR, while TCRdb's copy carries only in-frame clones and drops some. The sample has roughly 65,000 clones; around 80% are singletons. The sample consisted of PBMCs. The receptors here all came from a woman in her 30s in good health and CMV-seronegative. CDR3s include the opening cysteine and the closing phenylalanine or tryptophan. D genes are given only for firm matches.

v_gene,j_gene,d_gene,CDR3aa
TRBV30,TRBJ1-1,-,CAWSFGGLNTEAFF
TRBV7-9,TRBJ1-4,TRBD1,CASSLQQGADEKLFF
TRBV7-2,TRBJ1-5,-,CASSLARHSNQPQHF
TRBV6-5,TRBJ1-6,-,CASRTGFGNSPLHF
TRBV29-1,TRBJ1-2,-,CSVEQGPNYGYTF
TRBV6-5,TRBJ2-7,-,CASSSATPSYEQYF
TRBV25-1,TRBJ2-7,-,CASSESVAIEQYF
TRBV5-1,TRBJ1-2,-,CASMWSLYGYTF
TRBV28,TRBJ1-6,-,CASSRSGNSPLHF
TRBV5-1,TRBJ2-3,TRBD2,CASSNLAGGTTDTQYF
TRBV29-1,TRBJ2-7,TRBD1,CSVEAWTGGREQYF
TRBV5-1,TRBJ1-2,-,CASRRTVTNYGYTF
TRBV28,TRBJ2-5,-,CASDRSGETQYF
TRBV6-5,TRBJ2-2,-,CASTAIAANTGELFF
TRBV6-1,TRBJ2-3,-,CASKERTTTDTQYF
TRBV6-4,TRBJ2-7,TRBD1,CASSARQGAYEQYF
TRBV5-1,TRBJ1-2,-,CASSSTQRANGYTF
TRBV27,TRBJ1-2,-,CASSFQGKGGYTF
TRBV7-9,TRBJ1-3,TRBD1,CASTGQVSGNTIYF
TRBV25-1,TRBJ1-1,-,CASSEQDNTEAFF
TRBV28,TRBJ2-7,TRBD2,CATGGANLYEQYF
TRBV29-1,TRBJ2-7,-,CSVSKGGRYEQYF
TRBV29-1,TRBJ2-3,TRBD1,CSVGGQGEYTQYF
TRBV7-9,TRBJ1-4,TRBD1,CASSLEGWDRENEKLFF
TRBV5-1,TRBJ2-1,-,CASSLSSRGNEQFF
TRBV29-1,TRBJ1-1,-,CSAIGGEGAFF
TRBV7-9,TRBJ1-6,TRBD1,CASSPIDRDSPLHF
TRBV28,TRBJ1-5,-,CASSSTGGNQPQHF
TRBV11-3,TRBJ2-2,TRBD2,CASSRLAGGLTGELFF
TRBV7-9,TRBJ1-1,-,CASSWAGSNTEAFF
TRBV30,TRBJ2-3,-,CAWSVGQGMDTQYF
TRBV7-8,TRBJ1-1,TRBD1,CASSLWGNRGATEAFF
TRBV18,TRBJ1-5,-,CASSRENSNQPQHF
TRBV4-1,TRBJ1-5,-,CASSRRGGQDSNQPQHF
TRBV4-3,TRBJ2-7,TRBD2,CASSQDGFSGDGIYEQYF
TRBV6-1,TRBJ2-7,-,CASSEGQGTPYEQYF
TRBV14,TRBJ2-1,-,CASSHQRVRPYNEQFF
TRBV6-5,TRBJ2-7,TRBD2,CASSYSGGPYEQYF